This entry lists 17 T cell receptor beta chains sequenced from one sample in a study of CD8 T cells in Susac syndrome (dated by TCRdb to between 2018 and 2021). Receptor libraries were prepared by the immunoSEQ multiplex PCR assay. RNA was extracted using the RNeasy kit, and roughly 0.5 to 1 microgram was reverse transcribed with random hexamers. TCRdb itself trimmed the public reads at Q25 with fastp, ran MiXCR and retained productive beta chains. CDR3 protein duplicates are merged, each entry listing the most common genes and DNA. The sample table records about 160,000 distinct CDR3 sequences; around 90% of these occur just once. The biggest ten clones account for under 0.085% of the sample. The sample comprised CD4+ T cells from PBMCs. Every receptor here comes from a human donor in good health.

The rearrangement uses TRBV5-1 and TRBJ2-1, with 9 bases that match TRBD2. Germline V gives CDR1 SGHRS, CDR2 YFSETQ. This CDR3 is built from 16 residues. V shed 3 bases, J shed 2 bases, and the junction held 6 bases outside the gene matches. The CDR3 DNA follows: TGCGCCAGCAGCTCGACTAGCGGCTCCACCTACAATGAGCAGTTCTTC. This translates into CASSSTSGSTYNEQFF.

This rearrangement joins TRBV2 to TRBJ1-5; possibly TRBD1 for D (5 bases). The CDR3 sequence is 16 residues long. Trimming shortened V by 2 bases and J by 5 bases, and 16 bases separated the two germline ends. Germline V CDR1 and CDR2: SNHLY, FYNNEI. This CDR3 reads CASSETVGGGDQPQHF. DNA for the CDR3: TGTGCCAGCAGTGAAACAGTCGGGGGAGGGGATCAGCCCCAGCATTTT.

The V gene is TRBV7-2, the J gene TRBJ2-3; weak D call: TRBD2 (6 bases). V dropped 6 bases and J dropped 0 bases, with 10 bases sitting between them. The CDR3 has 14 residues. Germline values: CDR1 SGHTA, CDR2 FQGNSA. The CDR3 loop reads CASRWGTSTDTQYF. CDR3 nucleotide sequence: TGTGCCAGCAGATGGGGGACTAGCACAGATACGCAGTATTTT.

DNA for the CDR3: TGCGCCAGCAGCGCGGACAGGGCCTATGGCTACACCTTC. It translates to CASSADRAYGYTF. The V call is TRBV10-1, the J call TRBJ1-2, with 8 positions matching TRBD1. This CDR3 has 13 residues. Germline-derived CDR1 and CDR2 are WNHNN and SYGVQD (reference sequence). V lost 6 bases to trimming and J lost 4 bases; unmatched junction nucleotides: 4.

In DNA form, the CDR3 reads TGCAGTGCTCCGAACGGTTCCCAGCCCCAGCATTTT. Translating gives CSAPNGSQPQHF. This chain uses TRBV20-1 with TRBJ1-5, with unresolved D. Germline V lookup: CDR1 DFQATT, CDR2 SNEGSKA (reference sequence). This CDR3 region has 12 residues. Trimming pared 5 bases from V and 7 bases from J, leaving 12 bases between.

This chain uses TRBV29-1 with TRBJ1-1; D unclear. CDR1 is SQVTM and CDR2 is ANQGSEA in the germline V gene. The CDR3 loop spans 13 amino acids. V dropped 6 bases and J dropped 0 bases, with 11 bases sitting between them. CDR3 sequence: CSVHGFMNTEAFF. In DNA, the CDR3 is TGCAGCGTGCATGGATTCATGAACACTGAAGCTTTCTTT.

V gene TRBV6-6 combines with J gene TRBJ2-5; 8 bases map to TRBD2. Trimming took 7 bases from V and 6 from J; bases not matched to a gene: 13. The CDR3 sequence is 15 residues long. Germline lookup yields CDR1 MNHNY and CDR2 SVGAGI (reference sequence). This chain's CDR3 is CASTTAGAVEKTQYF. The CDR3 DNA reads TGTGCCAGCACCACAGCGGGGGCGGTAGAAAAGACCCAGTACTTC.

This clonotype appeared a single time. V gene TRBV29-1 combines with J gene TRBJ1-1; 8 bases align to TRBD1. CDR3 length: 13 residues. V shed 6 bases and J 1 base; nucleotides not matched to a gene: 4. Germline V gene lookup returns CDR1 SQVTM and CDR2 ANQGSEA. As DNA, the CDR3 is TGCAGCGTGTACAGGGGGGCGAACACTGAAGCTTTCTTT. It codes for CSVYRGANTEAFF.

V and J are TRBV10-1 and TRBJ1-1; no clear D. The CDR3 is 13 amino acids. Germline V CDR1 and CDR2: WNHNN, SYGVQD (reference sequence). The V end lost 2 bases, the J end lost 1 base, and 5 bases lay between the germline ends. CDR3 nucleotide sequence: TGCGCCAGCAGTGAGCAGCGGAACACTGAAGCTTTCTTT. This encodes CASSEQRNTEAFF.

This sequence joins TRBV5-1 and TRBJ1-1; no clear D gene. The CDR3 extends over 17 amino acids. CDR1 is SGHRS and CDR2 is YFSETQ in the germline V gene. Deletions cut 0 bases from V and 5 bases from J, with 20 bases between. CDR3 DNA sequence: TGCGCCAGCAGCTTGGGGGGAGCTTCGAGCAGAGGAACTGAAGCTTTCTTT. Protein: CASSLGGASSRGTEAFF.

This sequence joins TRBV7-9 and TRBJ1-1; D is perhaps TRBD1 (5 bases). V lost 5 bases, J lost 1 base, and 14 bases lay in between. This CDR3 comprises 15 residues. Looked up from germline, CDR1 is SEHNR and CDR2 is FQNEAQ (reference sequence). CDR3 amino acids: CASSPRGRANTEAFF. Here the CDR3 DNA reads TGTGCCAGCAGCCCTAGGGGAAGAGCGAACACTGAAGCTTTCTTT.

The chain couples TRBV6-2 or TRBV6-3 to TRBJ2-7; maybe TRBD2 (5 bases). V lost 2 bases and J lost 3, with 5 bases in between. The germline CDR1 and CDR2 sequences are MNHEY and SVGEGT. The CDR3 sequence is 12 residues long. CDR3 region: CASSYEGYEQYF. The CDR3 DNA is TGTGCCAGCAGTTACGAGGGCTACGAGCAGTACTTC.

The V and J genes are TRBV30 and TRBJ2-1, with a possible D match to TRBD2 (5 bases). The CDR3 loop spans 16 amino acids. V gave up 2 bases and J gave up 3 bases, with 17 bases separating them. Germline CDR1 is GTSNPN and CDR2 is SVGIG (reference sequence). The CDR3 DNA reads TGTGCCTGGAGTCCCCCCCGGGGAACAGTCTACAATGAGCAGTTCTTC. It specifies CAWSPPRGTVYNEQFF.

The gene calls are TRBV9 and TRBJ1-2; perhaps TRBD1 as D (6 bases). CDR1 and CDR2 (germline): SGDLS, YYNGEE. The CDR3 consists of 16 residues. Between the trimmed V and J ends, which lost 0 bases and 2 bases, there was a span of 14 bases. The CDR3 DNA follows: TGTGCCAGCAGCGTAGCTCAGACAGGACCGAACTATGGCTACACCTTC. Protein: CASSVAQTGPNYGYTF.

The rearrangement links TRBV19 to TRBJ2-7; D may be TRBD1 (6 bases). The CDR3 consists of 14 residues. Germline lookup yields CDR1 LNHDA and CDR2 SQIVND (reference sequence). V lost 7 bases, J lost 0 bases, and 13 bases lay in between. The CDR3 DNA reads as TGTGCCAGTACCCCAGACAGGTACTCCTACGAGCAGTACTTC. Its protein is CASTPDRYSYEQYF.

The J gene is TRBJ1-1, the V gene TRBV4-3; D is unresolved. Trimming took off 2 bases at V and 3 bases at J, with 13 bases between the two ends. Germline V gene data show CDR1 as LGHNA and CDR2 as YSLEER. The CDR3 is made up of 15 amino acids. CDR3 bases: TGCGCCAGCAGCCAACGGTATAGGGCGGACACTGAAGCTTTCTTT. Its translation: CASSQRYRADTEAFF.

This chain joins TRBV5-1 and TRBJ2-1; TRBD2 agrees at 15 bases. This CDR3 spans 18 amino acids. J lost 3 bases, V lost 3 bases, and 7 bases had no gene match. CDR1 SGHRS and CDR2 YFSETQ come from the germline V gene. The CDR3 region is CASSSGLAGGSHYNEQFF. The CDR3, as DNA: TGCGCCAGCAGCTCGGGACTAGCGGGAGGCTCCCACTACAATGAGCAGTTCTTC.